The rows below give T cell receptor beta chains drawn from one sample of a study of T cells after yellow fever vaccination. In TCRdb, the 5' RACE reads were re-called with MiXCR into one record per CDR3 protein. This table holds around 330,000 distinct CDR3 sequences, 3% to 4.5% found once. This sample comprised PBMCs, obtained on the day of the yellow fever booster vaccination. Receptors originate from a man aged 18 to 30 who received the YFV17D yellow fever vaccine. The CDR3 runs from the conserved cysteine through the conserved F or W. Fields, in order: J gene, clone size, D gene, V gene, CDR3 protein, CDR3 DNA. A D gene is named only where the DNA matches it firmly. Clone sizes are given selectively: once, few, many, or a class where the clone is expanded.

>TRBJ2-5|NA|NA|TRBV12-3/TRBV12-4
CASSLFWETQYF
TGTGCCAGCAGTTTATTTTGGGAGACCCAGTACTTC
>TRBJ1-2|many|NA|TRBV12-3/TRBV12-4
CASSFLGSYGYTF
TGTGCCAGCAGTTTCCTGGGGAGCTATGGCTACACCTTC
>TRBJ2-5|many|TRBD1|TRBV7-9
CASSSSPRDRRDRGPETQYF
TGTGCCAGCAGCTCCAGCCCAAGGGATCGAAGGGACAGGGGGCCAGAGACCCAGTACTTC
>TRBJ1-1|many|NA|TRBV29-1
CSVEPALNTEAFF
TGCAGCGTTGAACCAGCCCTGAACACTGAAGCTTTCTTT
>TRBJ1-1|few|NA|TRBV5-1
CASSLDGLRGTEAFF
TGCGCCAGCAGCTTGGATGGGCTCCGGGGCACTGAAGCTTTCTTT
>TRBJ2-3|many|TRBD1|TRBV11-2
CASSSMTGKADTQYF
TGTGCCAGCAGCTCAATGACAGGGAAGGCAGATACGCAGTATTTT
>TRBJ2-5|NA|NA|TRBV7-2
CASSSPYSWMGETQYF
TGTGCCAGCAGCTCACCCTACTCCTGGATGGGGGAGACCCAGTACTTC
>TRBJ2-7|many|TRBD1|TRBV10-3
CAAGGGQAYERQYF
TGTGCTGCAGGAGGCGGACAGGCCTACGAGCGGCAGTACTTC
>TRBJ2-2|NA|TRBD2|TRBV12-3/TRBV12-4
CASSLTYRGLAGGLTGELFF
TGTGCCAGCAGCTTGACCTACCGGGGGTTAGCGGGGGGTCTCACCGGGGAGCTGTTTTTT
>TRBJ1-2|NA|NA|TRBV5-1
CASSLALGGAYGYTF
TGCGCCAGCAGCTTGGCCTTGGGGGGTGCGTACGGCTACACCTTC
>TRBJ2-5|NA|NA|TRBV7-3
CASSPTPRETQYF
TGTGCCAGCAGTCCTACCCCGCGGGAGACCCAGTACTTC
>TRBJ1-2|many|TRBD1|TRBV7-2
CASSLEGTASYTF
TGTGCCAGCAGCTTAGAAGGGACAGCAAGCTACACCTTC
>TRBJ1-3|many|NA|TRBV20-1
CSPSMGREGNTIYF
TGCAGCCCTAGTATGGGGCGAGAAGGAAACACCATATATTTT
>TRBJ2-7|many|NA|TRBV7-2
CASSHTPHYEQYF
TGTGCCAGCAGCCACACCCCCCACTACGAGCAGTACTTC
>TRBJ2-1|many|NA|TRBV7-3
CASSPQSSGGQYNEQFF
TGTGCCAGCAGCCCACAATCGAGCGGAGGGCAATACAATGAGCAGTTCTTC
>TRBJ2-2|many|NA|TRBV7-9
CASSPRRRAGELFF
TGTGCCAGCAGCCCCCGGCGAAGGGCCGGGGAGCTGTTTTTT
>TRBJ2-4|many|NA|TRBV9
CASSVAGTGKNIQYF
TGTGCCAGCAGCGTAGCTGGGACCGGCAAAAACATTCAGTACTTC
>TRBJ1-5|few|TRBD1|TRBV4-3
CASSPGIRGTGGANHFRINQPQHF
TGCGCCAGCAGCCCAGGGATTCGCGGGACAGGGGGTGCGAACCACTTCAGGATCAATCAGCCCCAGCATTTT
>TRBJ1-1|many|NA|TRBV7-3
CASCTSGNTEAFF
TGTGCCAGCTGCACAAGCGGGAACACTGAAGCTTTCTTT
>TRBJ2-7|NA|NA|TRBV5-5
CASSFLRAYEQYF
TGTGCCAGCAGCTTTCTAAGAGCCTACGAGCAGTACTTC
>TRBJ2-3|NA|TRBD1|TRBV7-2
CASSLGAGGGTDTQYF
TGTGCCAGCAGCTTAGGGGCAGGGGGTGGCACAGATACGCAGTATTTT
>TRBJ1-3|many|TRBD1|TRBV5-6
CASSFWTGNIGNTIYF
TGTGCCAGCAGCTTTTGGACAGGGAATATTGGAAACACCATATATTTT
>TRBJ2-1|many|TRBD2|TRBV9
CASSVSTSGYNEQFF
TGTGCCAGCAGCGTTTCGACTAGCGGATACAATGAGCAGTTCTTC
>TRBJ1-2|many|NA|TRBV29-1
CSAEPQAPPGYTF
TGCAGCGCCGAGCCCCAGGCGCCCCCAGGCTACACCTTC
>TRBJ2-2|many|TRBD1|TRBV7-3
CASSWGQGNTGELFF
TGTGCCAGCAGCTGGGGACAGGGGAACACCGGGGAGCTGTTTTTT
>TRBJ2-1|many|NA|TRBV12-3/TRBV12-4
CASSFPGGRGYNEQFF
TGTGCCAGCAGTTTTCCAGGGGGGCGCGGGTACAATGAGCAGTTCTTC
>TRBJ2-1|many|NA|TRBV5-5
CASSRQDGHYNEQFF
TGTGCCAGCAGCCGACAGGACGGGCACTACAATGAGCAGTTCTTC
>TRBJ2-7|few|NA|TRBV10-3
CAIRTQSSYEQYF
TGTGCCATCAGGACTCAGAGCTCCTACGAGCAGTACTTC
>TRBJ2-7|few|NA|TRBV27
CASSLHRDLNSYEQYF
TGTGCCAGCAGTTTACACAGGGACCTAAACTCCTACGAGCAGTACTTC
>TRBJ1-1|NA|NA|TRBV4-3
CASSQGTVLEAFF
TGCGCCAGCAGCCAGGGGACGGTCCTTGAAGCTTTCTTT
>TRBJ2-5|many|NA|TRBV7-2
CASSDRVGETQYF
TGTGCCAGCAGTGATAGGGTGGGAGAGACCCAGTACTTC
>TRBJ1-1|many|NA|TRBV30
CAWSLQVEAFF
TGTGCCTGGAGTCTGCAGGTTGAAGCTTTCTTT
>TRBJ1-2|NA|NA|TRBV6-6
CASSYDWGRDGYTF
TGTGCCAGCAGTTACGACTGGGGACGAGATGGCTACACCTTC
>TRBJ1-6|NA|NA|TRBV28
CASSLGLVDNSPLHF
TGTGCCAGCAGTTTGGGTCTGGTTGATAATTCACCCCTCCACTTT
>TRBJ1-1|few|TRBD1|TRBV19
CASSTGQGHRGEAFF
TGTGCCAGTAGTACCGGACAGGGACATCGGGGGGAAGCTTTCTTT
>TRBJ2-5|many|NA|TRBV5-4
CASSPEMEETQYF
TGTGCCAGCAGCCCGGAGATGGAAGAGACCCAGTACTTC
>TRBJ2-3|NA|NA|TRBV2
CASRGRVGTDTQYF
TGTGCCAGCAGGGGACGAGTGGGCACAGATACGCAGTATTTT
>TRBJ2-1|many|TRBD1|TRBV29-1
CSVEKTGQVMQFF
TGCAGCGTTGAAAAAACCGGACAGGTGATGCAGTTCTTC
>TRBJ1-2|many|NA|TRBV6-5
CASSSSQDSGYTF
TGTGCCAGCAGTTCGTCCCAAGATAGCGGCTACACCTTC
>TRBJ2-6|many|NA|TRBV5-1
CARPRGGTGANVLTF
TGCGCCCGCCCCCGGGGTGGTACTGGGGCCAACGTCCTGACTTTC
>TRBJ2-1|many|NA|TRBV20-1
CSAHPEGRGWFNEQFF
TGCAGTGCACACCCGGAGGGCCGGGGGTGGTTCAATGAGCAGTTCTTC